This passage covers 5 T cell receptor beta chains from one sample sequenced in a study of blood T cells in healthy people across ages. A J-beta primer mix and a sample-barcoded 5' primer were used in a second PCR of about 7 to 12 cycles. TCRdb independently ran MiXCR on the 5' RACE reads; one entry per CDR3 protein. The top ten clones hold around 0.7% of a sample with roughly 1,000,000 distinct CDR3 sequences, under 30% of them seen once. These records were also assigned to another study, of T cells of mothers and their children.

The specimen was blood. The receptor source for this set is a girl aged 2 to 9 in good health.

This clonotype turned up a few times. For the CDR3, the DNA is TGCAGCGTTGTTTTAGCGGCCCACCAGTACTTC. Residues: CSVVLAAHQYF. The chain couples TRBV29-1 to TRBJ2-5; D possibly corresponds to TRBD2 (6 bases). The V gene lost 4 bases and the J gene lost 10 bases, with 13 bases spanning the gap. From germline, CDR1 is SQVTM and CDR2 ANQGSEA. The CDR3 runs 11 residues.

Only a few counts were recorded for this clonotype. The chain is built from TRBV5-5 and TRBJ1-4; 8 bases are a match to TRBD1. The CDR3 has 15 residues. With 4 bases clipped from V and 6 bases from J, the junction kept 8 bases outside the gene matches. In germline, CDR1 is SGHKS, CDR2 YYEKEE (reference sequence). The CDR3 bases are TGTGCCAGCAGCCGCCCGGGACAGGATTATGAAAAACTGTTTTTT. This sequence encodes CASSRPGQDYEKLFF.

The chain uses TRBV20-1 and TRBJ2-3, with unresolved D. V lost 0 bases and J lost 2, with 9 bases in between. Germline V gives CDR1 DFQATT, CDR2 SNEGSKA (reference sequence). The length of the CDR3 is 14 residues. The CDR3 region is CSARDWVATDTQYF. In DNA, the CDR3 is TGCAGTGCTAGAGACTGGGTAGCCACAGATACGCAGTATTTT.

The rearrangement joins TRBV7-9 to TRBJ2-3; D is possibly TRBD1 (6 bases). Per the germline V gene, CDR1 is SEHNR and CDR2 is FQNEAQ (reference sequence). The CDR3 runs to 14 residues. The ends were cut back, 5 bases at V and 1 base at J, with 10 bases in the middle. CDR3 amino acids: CASSPGQRTDTQYF. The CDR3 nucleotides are TGTGCCAGCAGCCCAGGACAGCGCACAGATACGCAGTATTTT. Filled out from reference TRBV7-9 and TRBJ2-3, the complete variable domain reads DTGVSQNPRHKITKRGQNVTFRCDPISEHNRLYWYRQTLGQGPEFLTYFQNEAQLEKSRLLSDRFSAERPKGSFSTLEIQRTEQGDSAMYLCASSPGQRTDTQYFGPGTRLTVL.

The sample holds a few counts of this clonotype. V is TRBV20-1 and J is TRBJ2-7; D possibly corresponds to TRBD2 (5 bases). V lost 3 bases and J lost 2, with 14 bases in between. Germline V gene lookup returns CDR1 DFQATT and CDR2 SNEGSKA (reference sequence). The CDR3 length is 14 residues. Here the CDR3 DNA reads TGCAGTGCTAGCCCCCCAACTAGTACCTACGAGCAGTACTTC. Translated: CSASPPTSTYEQYF.